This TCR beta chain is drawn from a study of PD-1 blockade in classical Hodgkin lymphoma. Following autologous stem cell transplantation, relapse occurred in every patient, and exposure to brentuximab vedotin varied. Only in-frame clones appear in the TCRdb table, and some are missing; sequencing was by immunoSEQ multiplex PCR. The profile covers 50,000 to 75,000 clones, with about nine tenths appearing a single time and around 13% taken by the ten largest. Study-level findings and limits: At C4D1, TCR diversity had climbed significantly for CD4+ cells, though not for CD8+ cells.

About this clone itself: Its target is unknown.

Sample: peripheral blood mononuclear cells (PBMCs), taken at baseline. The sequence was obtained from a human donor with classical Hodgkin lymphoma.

Here the CDR3 reads CASSAPGQVNSPLHF. For the CDR3, the DNA is TGTGCCAGTAGTGCTCCGGGACAGGTTAATTCACCCCTCCACTTT. The chain couples TRBV19 to TRBJ1-6, with 8 bases identical to TRBD1. The CDR3 is made up of 15 amino acids. V lost 5 bases to trimming and J lost 6 bases; unmatched junction nucleotides: 6. Germline CDR1 reads LNHDA; CDR2 reads SQIVND (reference sequence).